The 20 T cell receptor beta chains below all came from one sample that was sequenced in a study of T cells in Graves' hyperthyroidism and ophthalmopathy. TCR beta CDR3 sequences were amplified from RNA transcripts. The TCR CDR3 first-round RT-PCR relied on the HTBI primer set. MiXCR was run by TCRdb on the multiplex PCR reads, yielding one entry per CDR3 protein. This sample carries hundreds of thousands of distinct CDR3 sequences, less than 15% of them seen once, and the ten largest clones take roughly a tenth. Material for sequencing was blood. The receptor source for this set is a woman in her late teens or twenties with Graves' hyperthyroidism.

This clonotype was found many times. V usage is TRBV20-1 and J usage is TRBJ2-7; D tentatively fits TRBD1 or TRBD2 (5 bases each). V dropped 6 bases and J dropped 3 bases, with 18 bases sitting between them. This CDR3 region has 14 residues. Germline CDR1 and CDR2: DFQATT and SNEGSKA (reference sequence). The CDR3 is CSATSGGAFYEQYF. CDR3 DNA: TGCAGTGCCACAAGCGGTGGGGCCTTCTACGAGCAGTACTTC.

This clonotype was detected many times. The chain employs TRBV6-1 and TRBJ2-1; 9 bases are a match to TRBD2. The CDR3 spans 16 residues. V dropped 7 bases and J dropped 4; count of bases not matched to a gene: 11. Per the germline V gene, CDR1 is MNHNS and CDR2 is SASEGT. The CDR3 DNA is TGTGCCAGCATCGTTGGGCGGGGGGGGACGTACAATGAGCAGTTCTTC. This translates into CASIVGRGGTYNEQFF.

This clonotype was seen a few times. This chain links TRBV7-9 with TRBJ2-1, with D possibly TRBD2 on 6 matching bases. The germline gives CDR1 SEHNR, CDR2 FQNEAQ (reference sequence). The CDR3 covers 16 residues. V was clipped by 5 bases and J by 8 bases, with 22 bases between them. DNA of the CDR3: TGTGCCAGCAGCCCCCGGAATGGGCTAGCGAACTATGAGCAGTTCTTC. The encoded protein is CASSPRNGLANYEQFF. Drawing the rest from reference TRBV7-9 and TRBJ2-1, the complete variable domain is DTGVSQNPRHKITKRGQNVTFRCDPISEHNRLYWYRQTLGQGPEFLTYFQNEAQLEKSRLLSDRFSAERPKGSFSTLEIQRTEQGDSAMYLCASSPRNGLANYEQFFGPGTRLTVL.

This clonotype was seen ten or more times. The V call is TRBV6-6, the J call TRBJ1-5, with D unclear. The CDR3 totals 17 residues. Germline V CDR1 and CDR2: MNHNY, SVGAGI (reference sequence). V lost 0 bases and J lost 2, with 14 bases in between. The CDR3 here is CASSYSRPGQGNQPQHF. The CDR3 DNA is TGTGCCAGCAGTTACTCTCGTCCGGGTCAGGGCAATCAGCCCCAGCATTTT.

A remark on this clonotype: This could be a read error, since a much larger clone is one nucleotide away. This sequence joins TRBV6-5 and TRBJ1-2, with TRBD1 matching over 9 bases. Germline CDR1 reads MNHEY; CDR2 reads SVGAGI. This CDR3 is 14 amino acids long. CDR3 in DNA: TGTGTCAGCAGTTACTCGAACAGGGGGCCTGGCTACACCTTC. The encoded protein is CVSSYSNRGPGYTF.

This clonotype turned up a few times. The chain joins TRBV6-1 to TRBJ2-3, with 12 positions matching TRBD1. Per germline, CDR1 MNHNS and CDR2 SASEGT. The ends lost 8 bases at V and 4 bases at J; junction bases unmatched: 4. The CDR3 sequence is 14 residues long. DNA of the CDR3: TGTGCCAGCGGGGACAGGGGGCCGGCAGATACGCAGTATTTT. It yields the protein CASGDRGPADTQYF.

This clonotype was seen repeatedly, ten times or more. The chain is built from TRBV3-1 and TRBJ2-5; 8 bases are shared with TRBD2. Trimming at V came to 3 bases and at J to 4 bases, leaving 10 bases not matched to a gene. The CDR3 contains 16 residues. Germline values: CDR1 LGHDT, CDR2 YNNKEL (reference sequence). CDR3 sequence: CASSHRAGVSLETQYF. CDR3 bases: TGTGCCAGCAGCCATCGAGCGGGAGTAAGTCTAGAGACCCAGTACTTC.

This chain links TRBV18 with TRBJ2-5; tentatively, D is TRBD2 (6 bases). CDR3 length: 12 amino acids. Germline V lookup: CDR1 KGHSH, CDR2 LQKENI. V lost 7 bases to trimming and J lost 4 bases, with 10 bases between them. In DNA form, the CDR3 reads TGTGCCAGCTTTGGGGGAGGAGAGACCCAGTACTTC. Translated: CASFGGGETQYF.

This clonotype was seen a handful of times. The chain is built from TRBV6-1 and TRBJ2-2, with TRBD1 identical over 9 bases. The CDR3 is 14 amino acids. The germline V gene has CDR1 MNHNS and CDR2 SASEGT. J gave up 4 bases and V 9 bases, and 6 bases lay outside the gene matches. CDR3 in amino acids: CASAGTGITGELFF. The CDR3 region has the DNA TGTGCCAGTGCCGGGACAGGGATCACCGGGGAGCTGTTTTTT.

Ten or more counts support this clonotype. This chain's CDR3 is CASSTSGTPINEQFF. The CDR3 DNA sequence: TGTGCCAGCAGCACCTCCGGGACCCCAATCAATGAGCAGTTCTTC. This chain uses TRBV3-1 with TRBJ2-1, with D possibly called TRBD1 or TRBD2 (5 bases each). The CDR3 extends over 15 amino acids. V was trimmed by 5 bases and J by 6 bases, leaving 17 bases between them. Germline CDR1 reads LGHDT; CDR2 reads YNNKEL (reference sequence).

The chain combines TRBV29-1 with TRBJ2-5; the match to TRBD1 covers 7 bases. Germline loops: CDR1 SQVTM, CDR2 ANQGSEA. This CDR3 has 12 residues. V was pared by 4 bases and J by 4 bases, with 3 bases of the junction left unmatched. The CDR3 sequence is CSVGQGRETQYF. For the CDR3, the DNA is TGCAGCGTTGGACAGGGTAGAGAGACCCAGTACTTC.

This clonotype was seen a handful of times. This chain links TRBV27 with TRBJ1-2, with D maybe TRBD1 (6 bases). Trimming cost V 5 bases and J 1 base, with 11 bases left between them. The germline V gene has CDR1 MNHEY and CDR2 SMNVEV (reference sequence). The CDR3 has 14 amino acids. CDR3 coding DNA: TGTGCCAGCAGTCCGGACAGTCATAACTATGGCTACACCTTC. As protein: CASSPDSHNYGYTF.

This clonotype has ten or more counts. The genes are TRBV11-2 and TRBJ2-1; 7 bases line up with TRBD1. The V and J ends lost 3 bases and 7 bases, in that order; junction bases with no gene match: 9. CDR1 and CDR2 (germline): SGHAT, FQNNGV. This CDR3 contains 15 residues. The CDR3 sequence: CASSLVGQGENEQFF. DNA for the CDR3: TGTGCCAGCAGCTTGGTTGGGCAGGGGGAAAATGAGCAGTTCTTC. Drawing the rest from reference TRBV11-2 and TRBJ2-1, the complete variable domain is EAGVAQSPRYKIIEKRQSVAFWCNPISGHATLYWYQQILGQGPKLLIQFQNNGVVDDSQLPKDRFSAERLKGVDSTLKIQPAKLEDSAVYLCASSLVGQGENEQFFGPGTRLTVL.

The chain uses TRBV4-1 and TRBJ2-1; the match to TRBD2 covers 8 bases. This CDR3 spans 17 amino acids. J was trimmed by 10 bases and V by 1 base; bases with no gene match: 15. Germline lookup yields CDR1 MGHRA and CDR2 YSYEKL. This chain's CDR3 is CASSQGNRGRSKQEQFF. The CDR3 nucleotides are TGCGCCAGCAGCCAAGGGAATCGCGGGAGGAGTAAGCAGGAGCAGTTCTTC.

This clonotype was seen repeatedly, ten times or more. The V and J genes are TRBV30 and TRBJ2-7; D is uncertain. V was trimmed by 4 bases and J by 6 bases, leaving 7 bases between them. CDR3 length: 10 amino acids. Germline values: CDR1 GTSNPN, CDR2 SVGIG (reference sequence). The CDR3 is CAWKGGEQYF. CDR3 sequence (DNA): TGTGCCTGGAAAGGCGGCGAGCAGTACTTC.

V and J are TRBV10-3 and TRBJ2-3; 10 bases are shared with TRBD2. This CDR3 has 15 amino acids. Germline V gene sequence: CDR1 ENHRY, CDR2 SYGVKD. J gave up 4 bases and V 6 bases, and 7 bases lay outside the gene matches. In DNA form, the CDR3 reads TGTGCCATCAGGACCATAGCGGGAGGCCCAGATACGCAGTATTTT. Translated, it gives CAIRTIAGGPDTQYF.

This clonotype has ten or more counts. CDR3 sequence (DNA): TGTGCCTGGGGGTCCTGGACAGTCTCCTACGAGCAGTACTTC. Translated: CAWGSWTVSYEQYF. V gene TRBV30 combines with J gene TRBJ2-7; D might be TRBD1 (6 bases). Germline V CDR1 and CDR2: GTSNPN, SVGIG (reference sequence). The germline V and J ends were trimmed by 5 bases and 0 bases, with 14 bases remaining between them. The length of the CDR3 is 14 residues.

The J gene is TRBJ2-2, the V gene TRBV20-1; the match to TRBD1 covers 10 bases. The junction had 5 bases not matched to a gene; V was cut back by 4 bases and J by 0 bases. Per the germline V gene, CDR1 is DFQATT and CDR2 is SNEGSKA (reference sequence). This CDR3 spans 16 amino acids. CDR3 amino acids: CSAIPGTGANTGELFF. The CDR3 nucleotides read TGCAGTGCTATACCCGGGACAGGGGCGAACACCGGGGAGCTGTTTTTT.

This clonotype was counted ten times or more. The chain couples TRBV24-1 to TRBJ2-7; TRBD1 aligns across 11 bases. CDR1 and CDR2 (germline): KGHDR, SFDVKD. With V trimmed by 4 bases and J by 5 bases, 3 bases remained unmatched. The CDR3 runs to 14 residues. As DNA, the CDR3 is TGTGCCACCAGTGAAGGACAGGGGGCCCACGAGCAGTACTTC. Translation: CATSEGQGAHEQYF.

The sample holds a few counts of this clonotype. J is TRBJ2-1 and V is TRBV10-3; possible D gene TRBD2, 6 bases. The germline V and J ends were trimmed by 10 bases and 8 bases, with 15 bases remaining between them. The CDR3 loop spans 12 amino acids. The germline V gene encodes CDR1 ENHRY and CDR2 SYGVKD. CDR3 region: CASLGGPHEQFF. For the CDR3, the DNA is TGTGCCAGCCTGGGAGGCCCCCATGAGCAGTTCTTC.